This T cell receptor (beta chain) comes out of a study of CD8+ T cells in alopecia areata. This clone was seen a few times. Treatment described: oral pan-JAK inhibitor, 5-10 mg twice daily. Investigators isolated RNA and reverse transcribed it into cDNA to act as the sequencing template. TCRdb's copy holds only in-frame clones and misses some; the assay was immunoSEQ multiplex PCR. The sample includes approximately 120,000 clones, roughly 57% of them seen just once. This CDR3 contains 17 residues. The germline V gene encodes CDR1 LNHDA and CDR2 SQIVND (reference sequence). V lost 4 bases to trimming and J lost 3 bases, with 19 bases between them.

This receptor was identified in a human donor with alopecia areata. This chain uses TRBV19 with TRBJ1-5, with D perhaps TRBD1 (5 bases). The sequenced sample was CD4+ T cells sorted from blood, obtained at week 4, from a patient treated with tofacitinib. CDR3 sequence: CASSKGPLGPINQPQHF. For the CDR3, the DNA is TGTGCCAGTAGTAAGGGTCCGCTGGGGCCCATCAATCAGCCCCAGCATTTT.